Shown below are 32 T cell receptor beta chains from a single sample sequenced in a study of blood T cell repertoires in COVID-19. Here immunoSEQ multiplex PCR was the method, and the copy in TCRdb shows in-frame clones only, minus some. The sample comprises 85,000 to 110,000 clones, approximately 90% of which are singletons, and about 15% rests with the top ten. The sequenced material came from peripheral blood. These receptors all come from a woman aged 80 or older in a cohort sampled during active COVID-19.

The chain links TRBV2 to TRBJ1-2; D possibly corresponds to TRBD1 (5 bases). The V gene's germline CDR1 is SNHLY and CDR2 FYNNEI. This CDR3 comprises 14 residues. V was trimmed by 6 bases and J by 4 bases, leaving 15 bases between them. CDR3 in DNA: TGTGCCAGCAGCTCTTCTCAGGGTTCCTATGGCTACACCTTC. As protein: CASSSSQGSYGYTF. The full variable domain, completed using reference TRBV2 and TRBJ1-2, is EPEVTQTPSHQVTQMGQEVILRCVPISNHLYFYWYRQILGQKVEFLVSFYNNEISEKSEIFDDQFSVERPDGSNFTLKIRSTKLEDSAMYFCASSSSQGSYGYTFGSGTRLTVV.

This sequence joins TRBV18 and TRBJ2-1; weak D call: TRBD2 (5 bases). The CDR3 consists of 13 residues. Germline CDR1 is KGHSH and CDR2 is LQKENI. The V end was cut by 6 bases, the J end by 9 bases, with 15 bases between. CDR3 residues: CASSPELEGEQFF. CDR3 DNA: TGTGCCAGCTCCCCGGAGCTAGAGGGTGAGCAGTTCTTC.

This chain connects TRBV6-4 to TRBJ2-1; TRBD2 is a possible D gene (5 bases). Germline V gene data show CDR1 as MRHNA and CDR2 as SNTAGT. This CDR3 region has 17 residues. Between the trimmed V and J ends, which lost 7 bases and 0 bases, there was a span of 19 bases. Written as DNA, the CDR3 is TGTGCCAGCAAGCAGTGGAGGCCCGCGAGCTCCTACAATGAGCAGTTCTTC. Translating it yields CASKQWRPASSYNEQFF.

The rearrangement uses TRBV18 and TRBJ1-5, with 9 positions matching TRBD1. This CDR3 comprises 17 residues. The trim removed 5 bases at V and 5 bases at J, leaving 13 bases unmatched. From germline, CDR1 is KGHSH and CDR2 LQKENI. The CDR3 bases are TGTGCCAGCTCAACCCGCCAAGGACAGGGGCGCGATCAGCCCCAGCATTTT. Protein sequence: CASSTRQGQGRDQPQHF.

The chain joins TRBV6-6 to TRBJ2-1; 7 bases match TRBD1. Trimming cost V 2 bases and J 5 bases; bases outside gene matches: 9. The germline V gene has CDR1 MNHNY and CDR2 SVGAGI (reference sequence). The CDR3 runs to 16 residues. The CDR3 protein is CASSYGQGVLDNEQFF. CDR3 nucleotides: TGTGCCAGCAGTTACGGTCAGGGGGTATTAGACAATGAGCAGTTCTTC.

This chain connects TRBV30 to TRBJ2-1; TRBD2 might be the D (5 bases). Germline V gene sequence: CDR1 GTSNPN, CDR2 SVGIG (reference sequence). The CDR3 loop spans 16 amino acids. Trimming took 0 bases from V and 2 from J, leaving 14 bases between them. The CDR3: CAWSVRWEMTYNEQFF. CDR3 DNA sequence: TGTGCCTGGAGTGTACGGTGGGAGATGACCTACAATGAGCAGTTCTTC.

The table lists this clone with a count of one. This chain joins TRBV19 and TRBJ2-5; D may be TRBD2 (6 bases). The CDR3 contains 14 residues. Looked up from germline, CDR1 is LNHDA and CDR2 is SQIVND (reference sequence). V was pared by 5 bases and J by 4 bases, with 14 bases between. CDR3 region: CASSPGGRGETQYF. The CDR3 DNA sequence: TGTGCCAGTAGTCCCGGAGGGCGGGGAGAGACCCAGTACTTC.

The V call is TRBV7-8, the J call TRBJ2-5; 7 nucleotides line up with TRBD1. The CDR3 has 16 residues. V lost 1 base to trimming and J lost 5 bases; unmatched junction nucleotides: 10. Germline V gene sequence: CDR1 SGHVS, CDR2 FQNEAQ. CDR3 protein: CASSLVSDSRGETQYF. The CDR3 DNA sequence: TGTGCCAGCAGCTTAGTTTCCGACTCCAGGGGGGAGACCCAGTACTTC.

The V gene is TRBV12-3 or TRBV12-4, the J gene TRBJ1-5; no firm D call. The CDR3 length is 13 residues. Trimming shortened V by 7 bases and J by 6 bases, and 13 bases separated the two germline ends. As DNA, the CDR3 is TGTGCCAGCACTCCACAGAATGGTCAGCCCCAGCATTTT. This sequence encodes CASTPQNGQPQHF.

The chain couples TRBV5-1 to TRBJ1-1; D perhaps matches TRBD1 (5 bases). Germline-derived CDR1 and CDR2 are SGHRS and YFSETQ. The length of the CDR3 is 15 residues. Trimming took 2 bases from V and 0 from J, leaving 11 bases between them. CDR3 region: CASSLTGSLNTEAFF. DNA of the CDR3: TGCGCCAGCAGCTTAACAGGCAGCTTGAACACTGAAGCTTTCTTT.

In DNA form, the CDR3 reads TGTGCCATCAGTGAGACTAGCGGGGTTGTTGAGCAGTTCTTC. Encoded protein: CAISETSGVVEQFF. The chain recombines TRBV10-3 with TRBJ2-1; TRBD2 agrees at 10 bases. J was trimmed by 9 bases and V by 2 bases; bases with no gene match: 4. The CDR3 runs to 14 residues. CDR1 and CDR2 (germline): ENHRY, SYGVKD.

The CDR3 loop reads CASSDQGNQPQHF. The CDR3 DNA reads as TGTGCCAGTAGTGACCAGGGTAATCAGCCCCAGCATTTT. V usage is TRBV19 and J usage is TRBJ1-5; tentative D call: TRBD1 (5 bases). Trimming took 5 bases from V and 4 from J, leaving 9 bases between them. CDR3 size: 13 residues. Looked up from germline, CDR1 is LNHDA and CDR2 is SQIVND (reference sequence).

This chain links TRBV28 with TRBJ2-1; unclear D gene. Per germline, CDR1 MDHEN and CDR2 SYDVKM. This CDR3 region has 14 residues. The germline V and J ends were trimmed by 5 bases and 0 bases, with 8 bases remaining between them. The CDR3 DNA is TGTGCCAGCAGTAGAGCTGGCTCCTACAATGAGCAGTTCTTC. Encoded protein: CASSRAGSYNEQFF.

The chain is built from TRBV7-3 and TRBJ2-5; 7 bases agree with TRBD2. Per germline, CDR1 SGHTA and CDR2 FQGTGA. V dropped 3 bases and J dropped 0; count of bases not matched to a gene: 4. This CDR3 has 15 amino acids. CDR3 protein: CASSFSRGYQETQYF. CDR3 nucleotides: TGTGCCAGCAGCTTCTCGCGGGGGTACCAAGAGACCCAGTACTTC.

The chain employs TRBV3-1 (or the pseudogene TRBV3-2) and TRBJ2-1; D perhaps matches TRBD1 (5 bases). Trimming took off 8 bases at V and 1 base at J, with 12 bases between the two ends. Germline lookup yields CDR1 LGHDT and CDR2 YNNKEL (reference sequence). The CDR3 extends over 14 amino acids. The CDR3 nucleotides read TGTGCCAGCGGAACAGGCTTTTCCTACAATGAGCAGTTCTTC. Translation gives CASGTGFSYNEQFF.

The gene calls are TRBV10-2 and TRBJ1-5; 9 bases agree with TRBD1. CDR1 is WSHSY and CDR2 is SAAADI in the germline V gene. The trim removed 5 bases at V and 7 bases at J, leaving 6 bases unmatched. CDR3 length: 14 amino acids. CDR3 loop: CASSLQGAEQPQHF. CDR3 sequence (DNA): TGCGCCAGCAGTTTACAGGGGGCAGAGCAGCCCCAGCATTTT.

This rearrangement joins TRBV5-1 to TRBJ1-6; TRBD1 is a possible D gene (6 bases). Germline CDR1 reads SGHRS; CDR2 reads YFSETQ. V was pared by 0 bases and J by 14 bases, with 21 bases between. The CDR3 totals 16 residues. CDR3 sequence (DNA): TGCGCCAGCAGCTTGGTCACAGGCAGCTTGGGGACATCCCTCCACTTT. Translating gives CASSLVTGSLGTSLHF.

The chain links TRBV27 to TRBJ2-7; perhaps TRBD1 as D (5 bases). Trimming shortened V by 3 bases and J by 8 bases, and 11 bases separated the two germline ends. This CDR3 is built from 12 residues. The V gene's germline CDR1 is MNHEY and CDR2 SMNVEV (reference sequence). DNA for the CDR3: TGTGCCAGCAGTTTCACTATGGACAAGCAGTACTTC. Protein product: CASSFTMDKQYF.

The chain is built from TRBV19 and TRBJ1-3, with a weak D call TRBD1 (5 bases). This CDR3 is 15 amino acids long. The V gene's germline CDR1 is LNHDA and CDR2 SQIVND (reference sequence). The ends were cut back, 5 bases at V and 2 bases at J, with 13 bases in the middle. CDR3 DNA: TGTGCCAGTAGTCCTTCGTCAGGGCCTGGAAACACCATATATTTT. Protein sequence: CASSPSSGPGNTIYF.

CDR3 loop: CASSLLLTGVFGVEQFF. In DNA form, the CDR3 reads TGTGCCAGCTCACTTCTACTGACAGGGGTTTTTGGTGTTGAGCAGTTCTTC. The rearrangement links TRBV18 to TRBJ2-1; 8 bases line up with TRBD1. The CDR3 spans 17 residues. The germline CDR1 and CDR2 sequences are KGHSH and LQKENI. J was trimmed by 9 bases and V by 4 bases; bases with no gene match: 17.

The chain employs TRBV6-1 and TRBJ1-2; TRBD1 is a possible D gene (6 bases). Deletions cut 3 bases from V and 4 bases from J, with 9 bases between. Germline values: CDR1 MNHNS, CDR2 SASEGT. The CDR3 is made up of 13 amino acids. The CDR3 DNA follows: TGTGCCAGCAGTGAGAGGACAGTCTATGGCTACACCTTC. Its translation: CASSERTVYGYTF.

The chain joins TRBV19 to TRBJ1-4; D may be TRBD1 (6 bases). V was cut by 3 bases and J by 5 bases, with 10 bases left in between. The CDR3 is made up of 14 amino acids. Germline V CDR1 and CDR2: LNHDA, SQIVND (reference sequence). CDR3 protein: CASSMNRANEKLFF. The CDR3 nucleotides are TGTGCCAGTAGTATGAACAGGGCGAATGAAAAACTGTTTTTT.

The gene calls are TRBV30 and TRBJ2-1; 10 nucleotides agree with TRBD1. J gave up 6 bases and V 5 bases, and 7 bases lay outside the gene matches. The germline CDR1 and CDR2 sequences are GTSNPN and SVGIG (reference sequence). The CDR3 runs to 14 residues. This CDR3 is CAWRRTGGFNEQFF. The CDR3 DNA sequence: TGTGCCTGGCGACGGACAGGGGGATTCAATGAGCAGTTCTTC. Full variable domain (rest looked up from reference TRBV30 and TRBJ2-1): SQTIHQWPATLVQPVGSPLSLECTVEGTSNPNLYWYRQAAGRGLQLLFYSVGIGQISSEVPQNLSASRPQDRQFILSSKKLLLSDSGFYLCAWRRTGGFNEQFFGPGTRLTVL.

The chain is built from TRBV9 and TRBJ2-2, with D unresolved. The CDR3 spans 16 residues. V was pared by 2 bases and J by 4 bases, with 15 bases between. CDR1 and CDR2 (germline): SGDLS, YYNGEE. As DNA, the CDR3 is TGTGCCAGCAGCGTTCGCTTGTCTCCGGGCACCGGGGAGCTGTTTTTT. Translated, it gives CASSVRLSPGTGELFF.

The rearrangement joins TRBV29-1 to TRBJ2-1; 12 nucleotides line up with TRBD1. Germline CDR1 reads SQVTM; CDR2 reads ANQGSEA. There are 15 residues in the CDR3. DNA for the CDR3: TGCAGTTCAGGGCTTGGGACAGGGGGCAAGAATGAGCAGTTCTTC. Translating gives CSSGLGTGGKNEQFF.

The chain carries TRBV3-1 (or the pseudogene TRBV3-2) and TRBJ1-1, with unresolved D. The CDR3 is made up of 16 amino acids. CDR1 is LGHDT, CDR2 YNNKEL, per germline (reference sequence). The V end was cut by 1 base, the J end by 2 bases, with 14 bases between. The CDR3 sequence is CASSQGLARGNTEAFF. The CDR3 DNA is TGTGCCAGCAGCCAAGGTTTGGCACGGGGTAACACTGAAGCTTTCTTT.

The chain employs TRBV2 and TRBJ2-6; 9 bases agree with TRBD1. The CDR3 is 17 residues long. Germline V gene data show CDR1 as SNHLY and CDR2 as FYNNEI. Trimming cost V 7 bases and J 0 bases; bases outside gene matches: 7. The CDR3: CASTLDRGVSGANVLTF. In nucleotides, the CDR3 is TGTGCCAGCACCCTGGACAGGGGAGTCTCTGGGGCCAACGTCCTGACTTTC.

The J gene is TRBJ2-2, the V gene TRBV9; 10 bases are shared with TRBD1. CDR3 length: 15 amino acids. CDR1 and CDR2 from the germline V gene are SGDLS and YYNGEE. V lost 4 bases, J lost 4 bases, and 4 bases stayed unmatched. CDR3 sequence: CASSIRTGGTGELFF. The CDR3, as DNA: TGTGCCAGCAGCATCCGGACAGGGGGCACCGGGGAGCTGTTTTTT.

The chain carries TRBV28 and TRBJ1-1; 8 bases are shared with TRBD1. This CDR3 is built from 16 residues. Germline lookup yields CDR1 MDHEN and CDR2 SYDVKM. With 1 base clipped from V and 1 base from J, the junction kept 5 bases outside the gene matches. CDR3 loop: CASSLSGGAGNTEAFF. In DNA form, the CDR3 reads TGTGCCAGCAGTTTATCAGGGGGCGCAGGGAACACTGAAGCTTTCTTT.

The V call is TRBV29-1, the J call TRBJ1-2; the D is unclear. Trimming removed 3 bases at V and 9 bases at J, with 11 bases between. The CDR3 is 11 residues long. Looked up from germline, CDR1 is SQVTM and CDR2 is ANQGSEA. The DNA for the CDR3 is TGCAGCGTTGAGGCCCAGAGGAGCTACACCTTC. This translates into CSVEAQRSYTF.

V gene TRBV10-3 combines with J gene TRBJ2-7, with 8 bases that match TRBD2. V gave up 8 bases and J gave up 2 bases; unmatched junction bases: 11. Germline assignment: CDR1 ENHRY and CDR2 SYGVKD. This CDR3 comprises 15 residues. The CDR3 nucleotides are TGTGCCATCGGAAAGCGGGAGTCAACCCCCTACGAGCAGTACTTC. Its translation: CAIGKRESTPYEQYF.

This chain uses TRBV24-1 with TRBJ1-1; D is perhaps TRBD1 (5 bases). This CDR3 has 15 residues. Germline V lookup: CDR1 KGHDR, CDR2 SFDVKD. V dropped 3 bases and J dropped 5 bases, with 15 bases sitting between them. The CDR3: CATSDTTGGWTEAFF. The DNA of the CDR3 is TGTGCCACCAGTGATACCACAGGCGGTTGGACTGAAGCTTTCTTT.